This TCR beta chain was recovered during a study of cytomegalovirus exposure and HLA in healthy donors. The study's findings and limits: The majority of TCR sequences were rare, yet some public TCRs appeared in many donors.

60 Vbeta and 13 Jbeta primers were used in PCR. As processed by the authors: Later analysis identified some 88 million unique TCR beta chains, some 10 million shared. This table comes from immunoSEQ multiplex PCR, and its TCRdb copy is limited to in-frame clones, with some not included. V and J calls and clone size follow that table, whereas D and trimming were derived from the DNA. The sample comprises 70,000 to 90,000 clones, over 60% of which are singletons, and 9% to 13% rests with the top ten. The CDR3 extends over 15 amino acids. This clone was detected only a few times. The antigen is unknown. The TCR originated in a male donor in good health and CMV-seropositive. The chain combines TRBV1 with TRBJ2-5; the table's D call, TRBD2, has no DNA check behind it. TRBV1 is marked as a pseudogene. Sample: PBMCs. The CDR3 is CTSSSGRPLQETQYF. The CDR3 bases are TGCACCAGCAGCAGCGGGAGGCCACTCCAAGAGACCCAGTACTTC.